This passage covers 32 T cell receptor beta chains from one sample sequenced in a study of cytotoxic CD8 clonotypes in ibrutinib-treated CLL. Some clones are missing from TCRdb's copy, which holds only in-frame ones; the method was immunoSEQ multiplex PCR. Seen here are some 140,000 clones, approximately 90% observed once, and the top ten hold 10% to 12%. The sample consisted of PBMCs, taken after 12 months of ibrutinib treatment. These TCRs come from a human donor with chronic lymphocytic leukemia.

The chain joins TRBV18 to TRBJ2-1; 9 bases match TRBD2. The germline V gene has CDR1 KGHSH and CDR2 LQKENI. V was clipped by 3 bases and J by 3 bases; unmatched bases: 3. The length of the CDR3 is 15 residues. The DNA of the CDR3 is TGTGCCAGCTCACCCATAGCGGGAGACTACAATGAGCAGTTCTTC. Translating gives CASSPIAGDYNEQFF.

This sequence joins TRBV9 and TRBJ2-2; D might be TRBD2 (6 bases). V was clipped by 3 bases and J by 4 bases, with 16 bases between them. Germline-derived CDR1 and CDR2 are SGDLS and YYNGEE. This CDR3 is 16 amino acids long. DNA of the CDR3: TGTGCCAGCAGCGCAAATGTCCGGGAGCGCACCGGGGAGCTGTTTTTT. Its translation is CASSANVRERTGELFF.

This rearrangement joins TRBV7-6 to TRBJ2-7; 8 bases line up with TRBD1. Germline lookup yields CDR1 SGHVS and CDR2 FNYEAQ. J lost 4 bases, V lost 1 base, and 6 bases had no gene match. The CDR3 length is 15 residues. The CDR3: CASSLEGTGGYEQYF. The CDR3 bases are TGTGCCAGCAGCTTAGAAGGGACAGGCGGGTACGAGCAGTACTTC.

The V call is TRBV5-1, the J call TRBJ2-1; either TRBD1 or TRBD2 may supply D (5 bases each). The V end lost 6 bases, the J end lost 6 bases, and 19 bases lay between the germline ends. The CDR3 covers 15 residues. CDR1 and CDR2 (germline): SGHRS, YFSETQ. The CDR3 spells CASNLGTKGLNEQFF. CDR3 coding DNA: TGCGCCAGCAACCTAGGGACCAAAGGGCTCAATGAGCAGTTCTTC.

The chain carries TRBV4-1 and TRBJ2-1, with a possible D match to TRBD1 (6 bases). The V gene's germline CDR1 is MGHRA and CDR2 YSYEKL. There are 16 residues in the CDR3. The V and J ends lost 4 bases and 8 bases respectively, with 21 bases between them. The CDR3 DNA sequence: TGCGCCAGCAGCCGATTCAGGGCCCAGGGGCCCGATGAGCAGTTCTTC. Amino acid sequence: CASSRFRAQGPDEQFF.

This chain joins TRBV7-9 and TRBJ2-2, with 7 bases that match TRBD2. V was pared by 6 bases and J by 7 bases, with 14 bases of the junction left unmatched. The CDR3 contains 16 residues. Germline values: CDR1 SEHNR, CDR2 FQNEAQ (reference sequence). The CDR3 bases are TGTGCCAGCAGGCGCTTTGCGGGAGTGGCCAACGGGGAGCTGTTTTTT. Protein product: CASRRFAGVANGELFF.

This sequence joins TRBV6-5 and TRBJ2-3; the D call may be TRBD1 or TRBD2 (7 bases each). Germline V gene data show CDR1 as MNHEY and CDR2 as SVGAGI. V lost 10 bases and J lost 1, with 15 bases in between. The CDR3 runs to 14 residues. Here the CDR3 reads CATSRGGGTDTQYF. Written as DNA, the CDR3 is TGTGCCACCTCCAGGGGGGGCGGCACAGATACGCAGTATTTT.

V gene TRBV9 combines with J gene TRBJ2-7; D may correspond to TRBD1 or TRBD2 (5 bases each). The CDR3 contains 14 residues. The germline V gene has CDR1 SGDLS and CDR2 YYNGEE. Between the trimmed V and J ends, which lost 0 bases and 1 base, there was a span of 8 bases. The CDR3 region has the DNA TGTGCCAGCAGCGTAGAGTGGGGGTCCTACGAGCAGTACTTC. It is translated as CASSVEWGSYEQYF.

This clone came up once. This chain uses TRBV9 with TRBJ2-7; TRBD1 matches at 12 bases. Germline-derived CDR1 and CDR2 are SGDLS and YYNGEE. Trimming took 3 bases from V and 4 from J; bases not matched to a gene: 5. CDR3 length: 15 amino acids. The CDR3 sequence is CASSAGTGGLYEQYF. In DNA form, the CDR3 reads TGTGCCAGCAGCGCCGGGACAGGGGGCCTGTACGAGCAGTACTTC.

The chain couples TRBV30 to TRBJ2-7; 7 nucleotides agree with TRBD2. CDR1 and CDR2 from the germline V gene are GTSNPN and SVGIG (reference sequence). The CDR3 covers 14 residues. V lost 8 bases to trimming and J lost 3 bases; unmatched junction nucleotides: 13. CDR3 in amino acids: CAHNPAGVGYEQYF. CDR3 nucleotide sequence: TGTGCCCACAACCCCGCGGGAGTAGGCTACGAGCAGTACTTC.

V and J are TRBV9 and TRBJ2-7; TRBD1 agrees at 7 bases. CDR1 and CDR2 (germline): SGDLS, YYNGEE. J was trimmed by 6 bases and V by 3 bases; bases with no gene match: 15. This CDR3 has 16 residues. The CDR3 spells CASSGPTGTVGSEQYF. The CDR3 DNA sequence: TGTGCCAGCAGCGGGCCTACCGGGACAGTGGGGAGCGAGCAGTACTTC.

The chain uses TRBV9 and TRBJ1-2; TRBD1 is a possible D gene (5 bases). Germline lookup yields CDR1 SGDLS and CDR2 YYNGEE. The CDR3 spans 14 residues. V lost 4 bases and J lost 6, with 16 bases in between. CDR3 nucleotide sequence: TGTGCCAGCAGCCCCCGGGGGGGGATTGATGGCTACACCTTC. It is translated as CASSPRGGIDGYTF.

The chain has TRBV5-4 and TRBJ2-5, with 8 bases matching TRBD2. This CDR3 has 14 residues. Looked up from germline, CDR1 is SGHNT and CDR2 is YYREEE (reference sequence). Germline trimming cut 0 bases from V and 2 bases from J; bases unmatched to any gene: 0. CDR3 residues: CASSLAGGQETQYF. CDR3 DNA: TGTGCCAGCAGCTTGGCGGGGGGGCAAGAGACCCAGTACTTC.

As to this clone: Germline is not matched at one junction end, which may reflect a read error. The chain carries TRBV4-1 and TRBJ2-1; 8 positions match TRBD2. The CDR3 extends over 17 amino acids. Germline V lookup: CDR1 MGHRA, CDR2 YSYEKL. CDR3: CASSQDRGAGVDNGQFF. CDR3 in DNA: TGCGCCAGCAGCCAAGATCGTGGAGCGGGAGTTGACAATGGGCAGTTCTTC.

This clone was seen a few times. The chain joins TRBV6-6 to TRBJ1-1; D is ambiguous. The CDR3 consists of 14 residues. Trimming cost V 4 bases and J 1 base, with 10 bases left between them. CDR1 is MNHNY and CDR2 is SVGAGI in the germline V gene (reference sequence). The CDR3 coding sequence is TGTGCCAGCAGTTCCACTCACGGGAACACTGAAGCTTTCTTT. Translated, it gives CASSSTHGNTEAFF.

The chain recombines TRBV7-9 with TRBJ2-7, with 7 positions matching TRBD1. The V gene end was trimmed by 5 bases and the J gene end by 2 bases; junction bases not matched to a gene: 6. Germline values: CDR1 SEHNR, CDR2 FQNEAQ (reference sequence). The CDR3 totals 14 residues. DNA of the CDR3: TGTGCCAGCAGCGCACAGACAGGGACCTACGAGCAGTACTTC. This encodes CASSAQTGTYEQYF.

The sample holds a few counts of this clone. The chain joins TRBV7-2 to TRBJ2-5; unclear D gene. CDR3 size: 13 residues. With 3 bases removed from V and 5 bases from J, the gap between germline ends came to 10 bases. The germline V gene has CDR1 SGHTA and CDR2 FQGNSA. DNA of the CDR3: TGTGCCAGCAGCTTGAGGAGAACGGAGACCCAGTACTTC. Residues: CASSLRRTETQYF.

The chain joins TRBV7-2 to TRBJ2-3; possible D gene TRBD2, 5 bases. The V gene lost 2 bases and the J gene lost 3 bases, with 9 bases spanning the gap. The CDR3 spans 14 residues. Germline V gene lookup returns CDR1 SGHTA and CDR2 FQGNSA. The CDR3 loop is CASSLRLATDTQYF. CDR3 DNA sequence: TGTGCCAGCAGCTTACGTCTAGCTACAGATACGCAGTATTTT. Full variable domain (missing parts from reference TRBV7-2 and TRBJ2-3): GAGVSQSPSNKVTEKGKDVELRCDPISGHTALYWYRQSLGQGLEFLIYFQGNSAPDKSGLPSDRFSAERTGGSVSTLTIQRTQQEDSAVYLCASSLRLATDTQYFGPGTRLTVL.

The J gene is TRBJ2-7, the V gene TRBV27; the D gene is possibly TRBD1 (6 bases). Between the trimmed V and J ends, which lost 11 bases and 6 bases, there was a span of 17 bases. Germline lookup yields CDR1 MNHEY and CDR2 SMNVEV (reference sequence). This CDR3 comprises 12 residues. The CDR3, as DNA: TGTGCCGTAAGGGGGAACTCCCTCGAGCAGTACTTC. Amino acid sequence: CAVRGNSLEQYF.

The chain combines TRBV6-5 with TRBJ2-1; tentatively, D is TRBD2 (6 bases). V lost 6 bases and J lost 4, with 16 bases in between. Germline V CDR1 and CDR2: MNHEY, SVGAGI. The CDR3 loop spans 15 amino acids. The CDR3 protein is CASRPNGGLYNEQFF. The CDR3 nucleotides are TGTGCCAGCAGGCCTAACGGTGGACTATACAATGAGCAGTTCTTC.

The CDR3 region is CSGVGAGTDTQYF. The CDR3 DNA is TGCAGCGGAGTGGGGGCGGGCACAGATACGCAGTATTTT. The V and J genes are TRBV29-1 and TRBJ2-3, with a weak D call TRBD1 (6 bases). The V gene lost 7 bases and the J gene lost 1 base, with 12 bases spanning the gap. The CDR3 sequence is 13 residues long. Germline V gene data show CDR1 as SQVTM and CDR2 as ANQGSEA.

The V and J genes are TRBV5-6 and TRBJ2-7, with a tentative D call TRBD2 (5 bases). Germline V gene sequence: CDR1 SGHDT, CDR2 YYEEEE. This CDR3 contains 14 residues. Trimming left V 0 bases short and J 3 bases short, with 10 bases between. The CDR3, as DNA: TGTGCCAGCAGCTTGGGGGGAGACTTCTACGAGCAGTACTTC. Translated, it gives CASSLGGDFYEQYF.

The V call is TRBV2, the J call TRBJ1-1, with a tentative D call TRBD1 (5 bases). CDR1 is SNHLY and CDR2 is FYNNEI in the germline V gene. The CDR3 totals 11 residues. V was trimmed by 11 bases and J by 8 bases, leaving 15 bases between them. The CDR3 is CACQQEVEAFF. The CDR3 bases are TGTGCCTGCCAACAGGAGGTAGAAGCTTTCTTT.

The chain employs TRBV9 and TRBJ2-1; 14 positions match TRBD2. CDR1 SGDLS and CDR2 YYNGEE come from the germline V gene. The J segment lost 8 bases and the V segment lost 2 bases, leaving 3 bases of the junction unmatched. The CDR3 is 15 amino acids. The CDR3 nucleotides read TGTGCCAGCAGCGTCGGGACTAGCGGGAGATATGAGCAGTTCTTC. It translates to CASSVGTSGRYEQFF.

The chain has TRBV6-5 and TRBJ2-7, with D maybe TRBD2 (6 bases). This CDR3 has 15 amino acids. The ends were cut back, 6 bases at V and 0 bases at J, with 15 bases in the middle. Germline lookup yields CDR1 MNHEY and CDR2 SVGAGI. The CDR3 DNA is TGTGCCAGCAGACGAATGGGACTCGACTCCTACGAGCAGTACTTC. It encodes CASRRMGLDSYEQYF.

The chain is built from TRBV7-3 and TRBJ1-1; D remains unclear. CDR1 is SGHTA and CDR2 is FQGTGA in the germline V gene. There are 13 residues in the CDR3. Trimming removed 1 base from V and 3 bases from J, with 6 bases in between. Here the CDR3 reads CASSLKVDTEAFF. The CDR3 DNA reads as TGTGCCAGCAGCTTAAAAGTCGACACTGAAGCTTTCTTT.

The chain employs TRBV27 and TRBJ1-5; D is unresolved. The germline CDR1 and CDR2 sequences are MNHEY and SMNVEV (reference sequence). Trimming pared 2 bases from V and 6 bases from J, leaving 11 bases between. This CDR3 contains 14 residues. DNA for the CDR3: TGTGCCAGCAGTTTAGACCCTAAAACTCAGCCCCAGCATTTT. Residues: CASSLDPKTQPQHF.

The sample holds one count of this clone. The chain uses TRBV4-3 and TRBJ2-7; D might be TRBD1 (5 bases). The CDR3 contains 16 residues. V was trimmed by 1 base and J by 0 bases, leaving 13 bases between them. CDR1 LGHNA and CDR2 YSLEER come from the germline V gene. This chain's CDR3 is CASSQGSGMSSYEQYF. The CDR3 DNA sequence: TGCGCCAGCAGCCAAGGATCAGGGATGAGCTCCTACGAGCAGTACTTC.

The chain combines TRBV5-1 with TRBJ2-3, with D tentatively TRBD1 or TRBD2 (5 bases each). CDR1 SGHRS and CDR2 YFSETQ come from the germline V gene. This CDR3 has 15 residues. The germline V and J ends were trimmed by 1 base and 4 bases, with 13 bases remaining between them. As DNA, the CDR3 is TGCGCCAGCAGCTTGAGAGGGGTAAGGTCAGATACGCAGTATTTT. Amino acid sequence: CASSLRGVRSDTQYF. The variable domain in full, completed from reference TRBV5-1 and TRBJ2-3, reads KAGVTQTPRYLIKTRGQQVTLSCSPISGHRSVSWYQQTPGQGLQFLFEYFSETQRNKGNFPGRFSGRQFSNSRSEMNVSTLELGDSALYLCASSLRGVRSDTQYFGPGTRLTVL.

This sequence joins TRBV12-5 and TRBJ2-5, with TRBD2 as a possible D gene (5 bases). Germline loops: CDR1 LGHNT, CDR2 FRNRAP. V gave up 1 base and J gave up 4 bases, with 7 bases separating them. The CDR3 runs to 13 residues. The CDR3 DNA is TGTGCTAGTGGTTTGGGAGGGCCAGAGACCCAGTACTTC. Translation gives CASGLGGPETQYF.

Turning to this clone: The sample holds other DNA sequences that translate to the same CDR3. The gene calls are TRBV27 and TRBJ1-5; the D gene is possibly TRBD1 (6 bases). V lost 4 bases and J 11 bases, leaving 12 bases between the germline ends. The CDR3 sequence is 12 residues long. Germline CDR1 is MNHEY and CDR2 is SMNVEV (reference sequence). DNA of the CDR3: TGTGCCAGCAGTTCTACAGGGAGAGCCCAGCATTTT. Protein product: CASSSTGRAQHF.

The chain couples TRBV27 to TRBJ2-4; maybe TRBD2 (6 bases). V lost 3 bases to trimming and J lost 9 bases, with 15 bases between them. This CDR3 has 14 residues. Per germline, CDR1 MNHEY and CDR2 SMNVEV (reference sequence). CDR3 in DNA: TGTGCCAGCAGTTTGTCTCCGAGGAGGGCCATTCAGTACTTC. This gives the protein CASSLSPRRAIQYF.